This T cell receptor beta chain was recorded in a study of shared clonotypes between healthy human individuals. The overall study: There were three CD4 naive, three CD4 memory, two CD8 naive and one CD8 memory plates per donor. Study-wide results and limits: Non-shared clonotypes showed lower generation probabilities than clonotypes common to all four donors. Naive subsets, compared against memory subsets, generally had larger estimated richness values.

Trimming cost V 6 bases and J 5 bases; bases outside gene matches: 14. Germline loops: CDR1 MRHNA, CDR2 SNTAGT. The CDR3 runs 17 residues. With regard to this clone: Its target is unknown.

On sorted subsets, replicate PCRs used 200 to 250 ng DNA, or 31,000 or so T cell genomes. Clones were read by immunoSEQ multiplex PCR, and TCRdb kept only the in-frame ones, dropping some. This sample has about 960,000 clones, with around three quarters found just once. The V and J genes are TRBV6-4 and TRBJ1-5; 9 bases line up with TRBD1. The sequence came from a man between 18 and 35 years old in good health. The sequencing input was memory CD4+ T cells sorted from blood. As for subset: CD45RA-negative fraction. The CDR3, as DNA: TGTGCCAGCAGCGAGCTCCGGGACAGGGTGGCGTATCAGCCCCAGCATTTT. The encoded protein is CASSELRDRVAYQPQHF.